The subject of this entry is one T cell receptor beta chain. CDR3 size: 15 residues. The V and J ends lost 1 base and 2 bases, in that order; junction bases with no gene match: 3. CDR1 and CDR2 (germline): SGHRS, YFSETQ. This sample was included in a study of OX40 agonist ivuxolimab in advanced cancers. Study in general: Patients undergoing dose escalation presented with hepatocellular carcinoma, melanoma, renal cell or head and neck cancer.

Clones were sequenced by immunoSEQ multiplex PCR, and TCRdb holds only the in-frame ones, with some missing. The sample contains fewer than 85,000 clones, about 86% of which appear only once. Sequenced material: CD4+ or CD8+ T cells sorted from blood, taken in a trial of the OX40 agonist ivuxolimab. This rearrangement joins TRBV5-1 to TRBJ2-5; 9 bases map to TRBD2. The receptor comes from an adult with an advanced solid tumor such as melanoma, head and neck, liver or kidney cancer. The CDR3 sequence is CASSLLAGYQETQYF. CDR3 sequence (DNA): TGCGCCAGCAGCTTGCTAGCGGGGTATCAAGAGACCCAGTACTTC.